These T cell receptor beta chains were read from a single sample in a study of cytotoxic CD8 clonotypes in ibrutinib-treated CLL. The method was immunoSEQ multiplex PCR; TCRdb's version includes in-frame clones alone and lacks a portion of them. The sample records some 290,000 clones, about 77% being singletons. This sample comprised PBMCs, obtained before ibrutinib treatment. These receptors came from a human donor with chronic lymphocytic leukemia. Each CDR3 is given with its conserved first and last residue. A D gene is named only where the DNA matches it firmly. Not all rows give a size; the values are once, few, many and, for expanded clones, a class.

D	V	size	J	DNA	CDR3
NA	TRBV4-3	once	TRBJ2-4	TGCGCCAGCAGCCAAGAAAGTGGGTTAGCCGGAAACATTCAGTACTTC	CASSQESGLAGNIQYF
TRBD2	TRBV7-6	few	TRBJ2-7	TGTGCCAGCAGCTTAGAACTAGCGGGAGGGCCGTGGGCCTACGAGCAGTACTTC	CASSLELAGGPWAYEQYF
NA	TRBV15	NA	TRBJ2-1	TGTGCCACCAGCAGAGTAGTTTCTAGCTTTGCGTTCTTC	CATSRVVSSFAFF
NA	TRBV7-9	NA	TRBJ2-6	TGTGCCAGCACCCTAGAGAGAGACTCTGGGGCCAACGTCCTGACTTTC	CASTLERDSGANVLTF
TRBD2	TRBV10-3	NA	TRBJ2-7	TGTGCCATCAGTGATCCTAGCGGGAGGGGTTACGAGCAGTACTTC	CAISDPSGRGYEQYF
NA	TRBV6-1	NA	TRBJ2-7	TGTGCCAGCCAGTTTTCGGGGGGCGCATCCTACGAGCAGTACTTC	CASQFSGGASYEQYF
TRBD1	TRBV29-1	NA	TRBJ1-4	TGCAGCGGGAGGACAGGGGGATATGAAAAACTGTTTTTT	CSGRTGGYEKLFF
NA	TRBV5-4	NA	TRBJ2-7	TGTGCCAGCAGTCGCCCCGGCTCACAGGGTCGGAGCGAGCAGTACTTC	CASSRPGSQGRSEQYF
NA	TRBV5-6	NA	TRBJ2-5	TGTGCCAGCAGCTTGAACTTACAGGGCCTCGAGACCCAGTACTTC	CASSLNLQGLETQYF
TRBD2	TRBV5-6	NA	TRBJ2-3	TGTGCCAGCAGCCACGGGACTAGGATTTATAAAGATACGCAGTATTTT	CASSHGTRIYKDTQYF
TRBD1	TRBV19	few	TRBJ1-2	TGTGCCAGTAAACCGGACAGGGGCGGATTTGGCTATGGCTACACCTTC	CASKPDRGGFGYGYTF
TRBD2	TRBV29-1	NA	TRBJ2-3	TGCAGCGGCCGGGTAGCGGGAGTTACAGATACGCAGTATTTT	CSGRVAGVTDTQYF
NA	TRBV29-1	NA	TRBJ2-7	TGCAGCGTCACGATAGGCTTGAGGGCCTACGAGCAGTACTTC	CSVTIGLRAYEQYF
TRBD2	TRBV27	NA	TRBJ2-2	TGTGCCAGCAGTACGGGACTAGCAGGCTTGGGGAACACCGGGGAGCTGTTTTTT	CASSTGLAGLGNTGELFF
TRBD2	TRBV5-4	NA	TRBJ2-1	TGTGCCAGCAGGGAACTAGCGGGAGGGCCGCGGAATGAGCAGTTCTTC	CASRELAGGPRNEQFF
TRBD1	TRBV25-1	NA	TRBJ2-3	TGTGCCAGCAGTTCCCGCCCGGGACAGTACACAGATACGCAGTATTTT	CASSSRPGQYTDTQYF
TRBD1	TRBV7-8	NA	TRBJ2-7	TGTGCCAGCAGCTGGGACAGGGGGAATTCCTACGAGCAGTACTTC	CASSWDRGNSYEQYF
TRBD2	TRBV15	NA	TRBJ2-7	TGTGCCACCAGCACAGGGACTAGCGGTCCCTACGAGCAGTACTTC	CATSTGTSGPYEQYF
TRBD2	TRBV14	NA	TRBJ2-1	TGTGCCAGCAGCCCCCACGGGAGGTTCCTTGGCAATGAGCAGTTCTTC	CASSPHGRFLGNEQFF
NA	TRBV2	NA	TRBJ1-1	TGTGCCAGCAGTAATACAGGGCTGGGGACTGAAGCTTTCTTT	CASSNTGLGTEAFF
TRBD2	TRBV5-1	NA	TRBJ2-7	TGCGCCAGCAGCTTGGCCAGGGGAACGACTAGCGGGAGGGCCAGTGAGCAGTACTTC	CASSLARGTTSGRASEQYF
TRBD1	TRBV19	NA	TRBJ1-2	TGTGCCAGTTTACCCGGGGACAGTGAGGAACGTACCTATGGCTACACCTTC	CASLPGDSEERTYGYTF
NA	TRBV28	NA	TRBJ2-7	TGTGCCAGCAGTCTCTCAGGAGAAACCTACGAGCAGTACTTC	CASSLSGETYEQYF
NA	TRBV27	few	TRBJ2-7	TGTGCCAGCAGTTTAGCTGCCTACTACGAGCAGTACTTC	CASSLAAYYEQYF
NA	TRBV12-5	NA	TRBJ2-7	TGTGCTAGTGGTTTAGAATACGAGCAGTACTTC	CASGLEYEQYF
TRBD2	TRBV27	NA	TRBJ2-5	TGTGCCAGCGCCTCCGGGACTAGCGGAAGAGAGACCCAGTACTTC	CASASGTSGRETQYF